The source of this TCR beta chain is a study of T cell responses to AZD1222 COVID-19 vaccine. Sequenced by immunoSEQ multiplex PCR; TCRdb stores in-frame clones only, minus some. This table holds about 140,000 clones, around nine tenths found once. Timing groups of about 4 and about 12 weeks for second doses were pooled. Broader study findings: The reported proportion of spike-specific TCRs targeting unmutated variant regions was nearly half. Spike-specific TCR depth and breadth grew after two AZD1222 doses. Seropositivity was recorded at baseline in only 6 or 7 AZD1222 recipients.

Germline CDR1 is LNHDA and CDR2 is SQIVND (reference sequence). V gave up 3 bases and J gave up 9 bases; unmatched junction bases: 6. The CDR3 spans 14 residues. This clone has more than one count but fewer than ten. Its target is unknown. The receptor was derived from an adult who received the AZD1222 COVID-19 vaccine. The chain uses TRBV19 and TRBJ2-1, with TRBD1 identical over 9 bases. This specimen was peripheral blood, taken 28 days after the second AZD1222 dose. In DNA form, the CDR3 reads TGTGCCAGTAGTATGGGGACAGGGACCGTTGAGCAGTTCTTC. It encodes CASSMGTGTVEQFF.